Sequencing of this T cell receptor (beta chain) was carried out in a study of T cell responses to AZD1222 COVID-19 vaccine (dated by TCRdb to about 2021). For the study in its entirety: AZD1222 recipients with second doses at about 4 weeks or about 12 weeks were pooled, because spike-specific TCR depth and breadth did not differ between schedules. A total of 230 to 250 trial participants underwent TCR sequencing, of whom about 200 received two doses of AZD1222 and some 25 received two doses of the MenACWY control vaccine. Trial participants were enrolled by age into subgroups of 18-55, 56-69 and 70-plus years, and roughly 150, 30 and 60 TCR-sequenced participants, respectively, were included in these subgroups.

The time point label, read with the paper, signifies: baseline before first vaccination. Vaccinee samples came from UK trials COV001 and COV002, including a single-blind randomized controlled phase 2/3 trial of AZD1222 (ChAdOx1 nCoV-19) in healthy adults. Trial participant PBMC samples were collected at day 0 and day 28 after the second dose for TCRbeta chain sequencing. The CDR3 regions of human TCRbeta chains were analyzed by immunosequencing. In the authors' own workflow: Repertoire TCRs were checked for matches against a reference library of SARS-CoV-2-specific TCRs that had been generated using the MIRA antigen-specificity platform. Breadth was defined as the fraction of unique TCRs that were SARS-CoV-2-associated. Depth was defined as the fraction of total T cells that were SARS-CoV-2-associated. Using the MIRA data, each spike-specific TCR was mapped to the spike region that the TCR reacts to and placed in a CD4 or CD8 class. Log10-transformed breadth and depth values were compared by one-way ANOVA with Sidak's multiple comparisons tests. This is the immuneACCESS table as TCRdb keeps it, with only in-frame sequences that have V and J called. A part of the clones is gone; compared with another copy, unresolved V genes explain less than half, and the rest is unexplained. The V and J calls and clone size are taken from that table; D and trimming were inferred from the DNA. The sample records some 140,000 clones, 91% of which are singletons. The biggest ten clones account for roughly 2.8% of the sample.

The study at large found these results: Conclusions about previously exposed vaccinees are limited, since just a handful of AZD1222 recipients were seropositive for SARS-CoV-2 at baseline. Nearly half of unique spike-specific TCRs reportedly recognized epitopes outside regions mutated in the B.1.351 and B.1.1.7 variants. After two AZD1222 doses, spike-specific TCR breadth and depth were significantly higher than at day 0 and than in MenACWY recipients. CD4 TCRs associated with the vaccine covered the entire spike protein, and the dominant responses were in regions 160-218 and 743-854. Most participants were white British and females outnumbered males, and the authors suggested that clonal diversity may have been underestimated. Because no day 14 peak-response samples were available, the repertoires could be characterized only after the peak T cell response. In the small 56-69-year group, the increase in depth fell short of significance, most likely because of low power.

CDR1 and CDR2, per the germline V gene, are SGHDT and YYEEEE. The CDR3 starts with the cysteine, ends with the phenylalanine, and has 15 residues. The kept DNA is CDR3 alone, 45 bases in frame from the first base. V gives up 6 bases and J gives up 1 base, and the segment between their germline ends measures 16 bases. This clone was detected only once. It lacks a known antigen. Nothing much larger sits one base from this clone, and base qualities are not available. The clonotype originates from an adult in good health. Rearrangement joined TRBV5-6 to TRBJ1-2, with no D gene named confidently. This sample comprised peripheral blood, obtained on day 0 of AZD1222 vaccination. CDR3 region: CASTVKTRDNYGYTF. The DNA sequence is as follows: TGTGCCAGCACCGTCAAGACTCGAGATAACTATGGCTACACCTTC.